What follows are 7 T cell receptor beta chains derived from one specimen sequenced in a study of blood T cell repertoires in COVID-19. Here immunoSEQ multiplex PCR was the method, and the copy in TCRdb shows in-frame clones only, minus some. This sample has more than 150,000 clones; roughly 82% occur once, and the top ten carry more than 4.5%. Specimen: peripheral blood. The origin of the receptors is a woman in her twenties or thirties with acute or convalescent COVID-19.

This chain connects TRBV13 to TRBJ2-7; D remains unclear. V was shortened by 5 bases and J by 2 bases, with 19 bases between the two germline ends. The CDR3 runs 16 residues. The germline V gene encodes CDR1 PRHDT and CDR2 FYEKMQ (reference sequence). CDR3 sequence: CASSHTRMAGTYEQYF. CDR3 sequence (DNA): TGTGCCAGCAGCCACACGAGGATGGCCGGTACCTACGAGCAGTACTTC.

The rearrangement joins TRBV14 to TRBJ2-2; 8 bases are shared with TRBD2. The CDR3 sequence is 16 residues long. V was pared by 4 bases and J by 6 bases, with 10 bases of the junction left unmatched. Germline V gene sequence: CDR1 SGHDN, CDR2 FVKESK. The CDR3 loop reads CASSPPGLGRAGELFF. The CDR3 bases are TGTGCCAGCAGCCCTCCGGGACTAGGGCGCGCCGGGGAGCTGTTTTTT.

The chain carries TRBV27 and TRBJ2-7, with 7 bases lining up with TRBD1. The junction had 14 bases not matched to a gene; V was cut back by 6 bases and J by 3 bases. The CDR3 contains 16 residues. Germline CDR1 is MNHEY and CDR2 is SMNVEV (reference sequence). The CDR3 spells CASRTGRLSRDYEQYF. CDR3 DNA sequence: TGTGCCAGCAGGACAGGGAGACTTTCGAGGGACTACGAGCAGTACTTC.

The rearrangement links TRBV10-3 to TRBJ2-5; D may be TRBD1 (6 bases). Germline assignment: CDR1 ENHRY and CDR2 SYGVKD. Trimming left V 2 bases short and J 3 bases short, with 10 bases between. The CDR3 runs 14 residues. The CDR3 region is CAISELQGKETQYF. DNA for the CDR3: TGTGCCATCAGTGAGCTACAGGGAAAAGAGACCCAGTACTTC.

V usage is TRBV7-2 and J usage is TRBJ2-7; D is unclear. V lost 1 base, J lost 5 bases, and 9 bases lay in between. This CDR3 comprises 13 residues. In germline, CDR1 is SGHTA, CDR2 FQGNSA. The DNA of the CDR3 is TGTGCCAGCAGCTTAGAATTCTTTAACGAGCAGTACTTC. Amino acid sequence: CASSLEFFNEQYF.

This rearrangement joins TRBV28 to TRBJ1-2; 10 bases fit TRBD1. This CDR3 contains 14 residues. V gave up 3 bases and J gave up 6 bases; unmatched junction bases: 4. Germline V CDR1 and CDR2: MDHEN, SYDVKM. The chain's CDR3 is CASSFPGTGDGYTF. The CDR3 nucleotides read TGTGCCAGCAGTTTCCCCGGGACAGGGGATGGCTACACCTTC.

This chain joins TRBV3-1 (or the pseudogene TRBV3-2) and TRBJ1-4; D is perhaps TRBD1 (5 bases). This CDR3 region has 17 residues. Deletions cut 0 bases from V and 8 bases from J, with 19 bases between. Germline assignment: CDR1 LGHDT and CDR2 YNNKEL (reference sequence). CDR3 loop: CASSQESVGGVGEKLFF. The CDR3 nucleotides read TGTGCCAGCAGCCAAGAGAGTGTGGGGGGAGTAGGGGAAAAACTGTTTTTT.